This passage covers 20 T cell receptor beta chains from one sample sequenced in a study of cytomegalovirus exposure and HLA in healthy donors. This table comes from immunoSEQ multiplex PCR, and its TCRdb copy is limited to in-frame clones, with some not included. The sample lists tens of thousands of clones; roughly 93% were seen once. Sequences were obtained from PBMCs. All receptors derive from a man aged 25-45 years in good health and CMV-seronegative.

The chain recombines TRBV5-1 with TRBJ2-2; D is uncertain. Germline V CDR1 and CDR2: SGHRS, YFSETQ. This CDR3 has 13 residues. V was trimmed by 4 bases and J by 2 bases, leaving 6 bases between them. The CDR3 sequence is CASSPGNTGELFF. In DNA form, the CDR3 reads TGCGCCAGCAGCCCAGGAAACACCGGGGAGCTGTTTTTT.

The V gene is TRBV9, the J gene TRBJ2-1; TRBD1 agrees at 10 bases. The V segment lost 4 bases and the J segment 4 bases; nucleotides outside the gene matches: 5. CDR1 is SGDLS, CDR2 YYNGEE, per germline. The CDR3 spans 15 residues. The chain's CDR3 is CASSSRTGGYNEQFF. In DNA form, the CDR3 reads TGTGCCAGCAGCTCAAGGACAGGGGGGTACAATGAGCAGTTCTTC.

The CDR3 sequence is CASSLVASGSETQYF. The CDR3 DNA sequence: TGTGCCAGCAGCTTAGTGGCTAGCGGAAGCGAGACCCAGTACTTC. The rearrangement joins TRBV7-9 to TRBJ2-5; 7 bases map to TRBD2. CDR1 is SEHNR, CDR2 FQNEAQ, per germline (reference sequence). V dropped 1 base and J dropped 5; count of bases not matched to a gene: 7. The CDR3 length is 15 residues. The full variable domain, in which reference TRBV7-9 and TRBJ2-5 provide the parts outside the CDR3, is DTGVSQNPRHKITKRGQNVTFRCDPISEHNRLYWYRQTLGQGPEFLTYFQNEAQLEKSRLLSDRFSAERPKGSFSTLEIQRTEQGDSAMYLCASSLVASGSETQYFGPGTRLLVL.

This chain connects TRBV7-8 to TRBJ1-4; D not resolved. There are 12 residues in the CDR3. Germline CDR1 is SGHVS and CDR2 is FQNEAQ. Trimming took 2 bases from V and 7 from J, leaving 5 bases between them. The CDR3 sequence is CASSLSGEKLFF. The CDR3, as DNA: TGTGCCAGCAGCTTATCGGGTGAAAAACTGTTTTTT. The full variable domain, rest sourced from reference TRBV7-8 and TRBJ1-4, is GAGVSQSPRYKVAKRGQDVALRCDPISGHVSLFWYQQALGQGPEFLTYFQNEAQLDKSGLPSDRFFAERPEGSVSTLKIQRTQQEDSAVYLCASSLSGEKLFFGSGTQLSVL.

This rearrangement joins TRBV7-6 to TRBJ1-4; D is unclear. V lost 5 bases to trimming and J lost 2 bases, with 15 bases between them. This CDR3 has 16 residues. In germline, CDR1 is SGHVS, CDR2 FNYEAQ. The CDR3 sequence: CASSQRSRETNEKLFF. The CDR3 DNA is TGTGCCAGCAGCCAGCGCTCTCGAGAGACTAATGAAAAACTGTTTTTT. The complete variable domain, with remaining parts taken from reference TRBV7-6 and TRBJ1-4, reads GAGVSQSPRYKVTKRGQDVALRCDPISGHVSLYWYRQALGQGPEFLTYFNYEAQQDKSGLPNDRFSAERPEGSISTLTIQRTEQRDSAMYRCASSQRSRETNEKLFFGSGTQLSVL.

This clone occurred once. The rearrangement links TRBV28 to TRBJ1-2; no definite D call. V lost 5 bases to trimming and J lost 2 bases, with 12 bases between them. Germline CDR1 and CDR2: MDHEN and SYDVKM. The CDR3 contains 14 residues. CDR3 sequence reads: CASSAPGVNYGYTF. Written as DNA, the CDR3 is TGTGCCAGCAGTGCCCCGGGAGTCAACTATGGCTACACCTTC.

The chain couples TRBV28 to TRBJ1-1; D is undetermined. The CDR3 covers 15 residues. V shed 2 bases and J shed 3 bases, with 13 bases lying between them. Looked up from germline, CDR1 is MDHEN and CDR2 is SYDVKM. Written as DNA, the CDR3 is TGTGCCAGCAGTTTAACAGTGTCCCTCGACACTGAAGCTTTCTTT. Its translation: CASSLTVSLDTEAFF.

The V gene is TRBV19, the J gene TRBJ2-1, with D perhaps matching TRBD2 (5 bases). Germline V gives CDR1 LNHDA, CDR2 SQIVND (reference sequence). The CDR3 is 13 amino acids. V was trimmed by 10 bases and J by 8 bases, leaving 18 bases between them. The CDR3 is CATYSGPRDEQFF. The CDR3 nucleotides read TGTGCCACCTACAGCGGCCCGAGGGATGAGCAGTTCTTC.

V gene TRBV6-5 combines with J gene TRBJ2-7; TRBD2 aligns across 8 bases. Germline V CDR1 and CDR2: MNHEY, SVGAGI. The J segment lost 4 bases and the V segment lost 8 bases, leaving 10 bases of the junction unmatched. CDR3 size: 14 residues. The CDR3 sequence: CASGVGGAGYEQYF. The CDR3 nucleotides are TGTGCCAGCGGTGTCGGGGGGGCCGGGTACGAGCAGTACTTC.

This chain joins TRBV14 and TRBJ1-1; no definite D call. V lost 1 base to trimming and J lost 6 bases, with 12 bases between them. Germline V gene sequence: CDR1 SGHDN, CDR2 FVKESK. The CDR3 is 14 residues long. This CDR3 reads CASSQAGISAEAFF. The CDR3 DNA sequence: TGTGCCAGCAGCCAAGCGGGGATTTCGGCTGAAGCTTTCTTT.

This chain connects TRBV29-1 to TRBJ1-1, with D perhaps matching TRBD1 (6 bases). The CDR3 is 13 residues long. Trimming shortened V by 5 bases and J by 7 bases, and 17 bases separated the two germline ends. Germline CDR1 is SQVTM and CDR2 is ANQGSEA. CDR3: CSVIAGWTVEAFF. As DNA, the CDR3 is TGCAGCGTTATTGCCGGTTGGACAGTTGAAGCTTTCTTT.

The rearrangement joins TRBV30 to TRBJ1-1, with 7 bases that match TRBD1. Germline trimming cut 2 bases from V and 1 base from J; bases unmatched to any gene: 4. Germline V CDR1 and CDR2: GTSNPN, SVGIG (reference sequence). The CDR3 extends over 14 amino acids. The CDR3 nucleotides read TGTGCCTGGAGTCGTGACAGGGCGAACACTGAAGCTTTCTTT. It codes for CAWSRDRANTEAFF.

In its sample, this clone was seen once. This chain joins TRBV11-2 and TRBJ2-3, with TRBD1 identical over 10 bases. With V trimmed by 5 bases and J by 1 base, 6 bases remained unmatched. The CDR3 is 16 residues long. CDR1 is SGHAT, CDR2 FQNNGV, per germline. CDR3 sequence reads: CASSQEGQGGTDTQYF. The CDR3 DNA reads as TGTGCCAGCAGCCAAGAAGGACAGGGGGGCACAGATACGCAGTATTTT.

The V call is TRBV5-1, the J call TRBJ2-7; TRBD2 might be the D (6 bases). Germline V lookup: CDR1 SGHRS, CDR2 YFSETQ. This CDR3 has 16 amino acids. V lost 3 bases and J 5 bases, leaving 21 bases between the germline ends. As DNA, the CDR3 is TGCGCCAGCAGCTCACCCCCCTCCCGGGAGAAGGACGAGCAGTACTTC. Translating it yields CASSSPPSREKDEQYF.

The chain employs TRBV9 and TRBJ1-2, with D hard to call. The V end lost 0 bases, the J end lost 14 bases, and 11 bases lay between the germline ends. This CDR3 comprises 11 residues. From germline, CDR1 is SGDLS and CDR2 YYNGEE. This CDR3 is CASSVDTRWTF. CDR3 sequence (DNA): TGTGCCAGCAGCGTAGATACTCGGTGGACCTTC.

The V and J genes are TRBV29-1 and TRBJ2-3; D is perhaps TRBD1 (6 bases). CDR1 and CDR2 (germline): SQVTM, ANQGSEA. V was trimmed by 6 bases and J by 5 bases, leaving 21 bases between them. The CDR3 length is 15 residues. The CDR3 sequence is CSVEIAADRRDTQYF. The CDR3 DNA sequence: TGCAGCGTAGAAATCGCCGCAGACAGGCGAGATACGCAGTATTTT.

J is TRBJ1-4 and V is TRBV10-2; possible D gene TRBD1, 6 bases. Trimming pared 6 bases from V and 6 bases from J, leaving 17 bases between. Per germline, CDR1 WSHSY and CDR2 SAAADI. The CDR3 spans 15 residues. The CDR3: CASRTNRGNDEKLFF. CDR3 nucleotide sequence: TGCGCCAGCAGGACGAATAGGGGGAACGATGAAAAACTGTTTTTT.

V and J are TRBV27 and TRBJ2-5; 7 bases are shared with TRBD1. Germline-derived CDR1 and CDR2 are MNHEY and SMNVEV (reference sequence). CDR3 length: 14 residues. Trimming removed 5 bases from V and 1 base from J; junction bases left unmatched: 4. The CDR3 nucleotides read TGTGCCAGCAGTACCCGGGACAGCCAAGAGACCCAGTACTTC. The encoded protein is CASSTRDSQETQYF.

The rearrangement links TRBV18 to TRBJ1-1; no definite D call. Germline V gene lookup returns CDR1 KGHSH and CDR2 LQKENI. V was trimmed by 0 bases and J by 2 bases, leaving 16 bases between them. The CDR3 runs to 17 residues. The CDR3 loop is CASSPPSVVRINTEAFF. CDR3 DNA: TGTGCCAGCTCACCACCGTCTGTGGTCAGGATAAACACTGAAGCTTTCTTT.

V is TRBV25-1 and J is TRBJ1-1; D is unresolved. The germline V and J ends were trimmed by 2 bases and 3 bases, with 7 bases remaining between them. The CDR3 runs to 13 residues. Germline V CDR1 and CDR2: MGHDK, SYGVNS. The CDR3 is CASSEITDTEAFF. The CDR3 DNA reads as TGTGCCAGCAGTGAAATCACTGACACTGAAGCTTTCTTT.